One sample yielded the 4 T cell receptor beta chains listed below, sequenced in a study of cytomegalovirus exposure and HLA in healthy donors. Primers: 60 Vbeta forward and 13 Jbeta reverse. The protocol was immunoSEQ multiplex PCR, while the TCRdb copy is restricted to in-frame clones and leaves out a portion. The data show under 200,000 clones, approximately 70% seen once. The sequenced material came from PBMCs. All receptors come from a woman aged 25 to 39 in good health and CMV-seronegative.

The gene calls are TRBV4-1 and TRBJ2-3; possibly TRBD1 for D (5 bases). The CDR3 has 15 amino acids. The V and J ends lost 1 base and 4 bases respectively, with 12 bases between them. Germline CDR1 MGHRA, CDR2 YSYEKL. CDR3 bases: TGCGCCAGCAGCCAAGTAGGGGTGGCCGCAGATACGCAGTATTTT. This sequence encodes CASSQVGVAADTQYF.

The gene calls are TRBV19 and TRBJ2-6; weak D call: TRBD2 (7 bases). The CDR3 covers 19 residues. In germline, CDR1 is LNHDA, CDR2 SQIVND (reference sequence). V lost 4 bases and J 3 bases, leaving 22 bases between the germline ends. Here the CDR3 reads CASSTGARRGLFGANVLTF. The CDR3, as DNA: TGTGCCAGTAGTACAGGGGCCAGGAGGGGACTATTTGGGGCCAACGTCCTGACTTTC.

V is TRBV6-4 and J is TRBJ2-2, with D maybe TRBD2 (5 bases). CDR1 is MRHNA and CDR2 is SNTAGT in the germline V gene. This CDR3 has 14 amino acids. Trimming removed 0 bases from V and 6 bases from J, with 8 bases in between. The CDR3 DNA sequence: TGTGCCAGCAGTGACTCGCGGGCGGCCGGGGAGCTGTTTTTT. Translated, it gives CASSDSRAAGELFF.

The chain uses TRBV30 and TRBJ1-2, with TRBD1 matching 8 bases. This CDR3 has 15 residues. With V trimmed by 0 bases and J by 3 bases, 6 bases remained unmatched. Germline CDR1 reads GTSNPN; CDR2 reads SVGIG (reference sequence). CDR3 in DNA: TGTGCCTGGAGTGTATGGGGACAGGAACACTATGGCTACACCTTC. Translating gives CAWSVWGQEHYGYTF.